These 25 T cell receptor beta chains were sequenced from one sample in a study of shared clonotypes between healthy human individuals. Assay used: immunoSEQ multiplex PCR; TCRdb lists only in-frame clones, some missing. The repertoire holds about 980,000 clones, with over 75% as singletons. Sequencing was done on a sample of memory CD4+ T cells sorted from blood. The subset was: CD45RA-negative fraction. The receptors originated from a man between 18 and 35 years old in good health.

Comments on this clone: Other DNA sequences from this sample encode an identical CDR3 as well. This sequence joins TRBV18 and TRBJ1-5, with D perhaps TRBD1 (5 bases). The CDR3 is made up of 15 amino acids. V was pared by 0 bases and J by 4 bases, with 10 bases between. The germline V gene has CDR1 KGHSH and CDR2 LQKENI. CDR3 sequence (DNA): TGTGCCAGCTCACCACCCGGGGGTGGAAATCAGCCCCAGCATTTT. Translation: CASSPPGGGNQPQHF.

The gene calls are TRBV4-3 and TRBJ1-1; D may be TRBD1 (6 bases). CDR3 length equals 15 residues. Per the germline V gene, CDR1 is LGHNA and CDR2 is YSLEER. V was shortened by 0 bases and J by 0 bases, with 8 bases between the two germline ends. The CDR3 sequence is CASSQEGGMNTEAFF. CDR3 nucleotide sequence: TGCGCCAGCAGCCAAGAGGGGGGCATGAACACTGAAGCTTTCTTT.

This clone was observed a handful of times. The chain joins TRBV9 to TRBJ2-2, with D perhaps matching TRBD2 (6 bases). Deletions cut 4 bases from V and 2 bases from J, with 9 bases between. CDR3 size: 14 residues. CDR1 and CDR2 from the germline V gene are SGDLS and YYNGEE. The CDR3 reads CASSHGTNTGELFF. In DNA form, the CDR3 reads TGTGCCAGCAGCCACGGGACTAACACCGGGGAGCTGTTTTTT.

V and J are TRBV5-6 and TRBJ2-1; D tentatively reads TRBD1 or TRBD2 (5 bases each). The CDR3 is 15 residues long. V lost 0 bases to trimming and J lost 3 bases, with 10 bases between them. Per germline, CDR1 SGHDT and CDR2 YYEEEE. The CDR3 DNA reads as TGTGCCAGCAGCTTGGATGGGGCGGGCTACAATGAGCAGTTCTTC. This encodes CASSLDGAGYNEQFF.

The chain joins TRBV6-5 to TRBJ1-4; 9 positions agree with TRBD1. This CDR3 spans 13 amino acids. CDR1 is MNHEY and CDR2 is SVGAGI in the germline V gene. V dropped 2 bases and J dropped 11; count of bases not matched to a gene: 3. Here the CDR3 DNA reads TGTGCCAGCAGTTACGGTGGGACAGGGAAACTGTTTTTT. Translation: CASSYGGTGKLFF.

This clone was picked up many times. CDR3 coding DNA: TGTGCCAGCAGCTTAGTCGGATTTAGCGGGAGCGTCGATGAGCAGTTCTTC. Protein sequence: CASSLVGFSGSVDEQFF. This chain joins TRBV7-9 and TRBJ2-1; TRBD2 aligns across 9 bases. The J segment lost 8 bases and the V segment lost 1 base, leaving 12 bases of the junction unmatched. CDR1 and CDR2 (germline): SEHNR, FQNEAQ (reference sequence). The CDR3 sequence is 17 residues long.

This rearrangement joins TRBV10-3 to TRBJ1-6; 7 bases align to TRBD1. The germline gives CDR1 ENHRY, CDR2 SYGVKD. V dropped 8 bases and J dropped 4; count of bases not matched to a gene: 8. This CDR3 comprises 15 residues. The chain's CDR3 is CAIQGGEAYNSPLHF. CDR3 DNA sequence: TGTGCCATCCAGGGGGGGGAGGCTTATAATTCACCCCTCCACTTT.

The count of this clone is one. The chain joins TRBV5-1 to TRBJ2-7, with 14 bases matching TRBD2. The germline V gene encodes CDR1 SGHRS and CDR2 YFSETQ. CDR3 length: 16 residues. Trimming took 4 bases from V and 3 from J; bases not matched to a gene: 6. CDR3 DNA sequence: TGCGCCAGCAGCCTCACCGGGACTAGCGGGAGCTACGAGCAGTACTTC. This translates into CASSLTGTSGSYEQYF.

The chain links TRBV18 to TRBJ2-7; 8 bases match TRBD2. The CDR3 runs 14 residues. CDR1 KGHSH and CDR2 LQKENI come from the germline V gene. After removal of 6 bases from V and 5 bases from J, the junction contained 9 bases not matched to a gene. The CDR3 DNA sequence: TGTGCCAGCTCTGCCGGACTAGCACACAACGAGCAGTACTTC. This translates into CASSAGLAHNEQYF. The full variable domain, completed using reference TRBV18 and TRBJ2-7, is NAGVMQNPRHLVRRRGQEARLRCSPMKGHSHVYWYRQLPEEGLKFMVYLQKENIIDESGMPKERFSAEFPKEGPSILRIQQVVRGDSAAYFCASSAGLAHNEQYFGPGTRLTVT.

The genes are TRBV10-3 and TRBJ1-4; D not certain. V was clipped by 5 bases and J by 8 bases, with 12 bases between them. The CDR3 runs to 13 residues. Germline assignment: CDR1 ENHRY and CDR2 SYGVKD. CDR3 protein: CAISLGPGEKLFF. CDR3 in DNA: TGTGCCATCAGTCTAGGACCTGGGGAAAAACTGTTTTTT.

This clone has a handful of counts. This sequence joins TRBV4-3 and TRBJ2-4, with 7 bases identical to TRBD1. This CDR3 has 20 amino acids. Germline V gene sequence: CDR1 LGHNA, CDR2 YSLEER. The V gene end was trimmed by 0 bases and the J gene end by 0 bases; junction bases not matched to a gene: 14. The CDR3 protein is CASSQEGLGQIHIAKNIQYF. The CDR3 nucleotides are TGCGCCAGCAGCCAAGAAGGGTTGGGACAGATTCACATAGCCAAAAACATTCAGTACTTC.

The chain uses TRBV10-2 and TRBJ1-2, with D unclear. Germline lookup yields CDR1 WSHSY and CDR2 SAAADI. This CDR3 comprises 14 residues. The V and J ends lost 3 bases and 2 bases respectively, with 10 bases between them. CDR3 loop: CASSDEGPNYGYTF. The CDR3 DNA reads as TGCGCCAGCAGTGACGAAGGCCCAAACTATGGCTACACCTTC.

This clone was detected many times. The J gene is TRBJ2-3, the V gene TRBV21-1. TRBV21-1 is a recognized pseudogene. The CDR3 loop spans 17 amino acids. CDR3 protein: CASMMTVPDLASDTQYF. The CDR3 nucleotides read TGTGCCAGCATGATGACAGTCCCGGACTTAGCGTCTGATACGCAGTATTTT.

This chain connects TRBV6-5 to TRBJ1-1; D might be TRBD1 (5 bases). V was trimmed by 5 bases and J by 2 bases, leaving 12 bases between them. There are 14 residues in the CDR3. The germline V gene has CDR1 MNHEY and CDR2 SVGAGI. The CDR3 sequence: CASSRGGKNTEAFF. The DNA for the CDR3 is TGTGCCAGCAGTCGGGGGGGGAAAAACACTGAAGCTTTCTTT.

This rearrangement joins TRBV30 to TRBJ1-1; 9 nucleotides align to TRBD1. CDR3 length: 13 residues. The J segment lost 6 bases and the V segment lost 5 bases, leaving 7 bases of the junction unmatched. Germline assignment: CDR1 GTSNPN and CDR2 SVGIG (reference sequence). The CDR3 here is CAWGTGSVAEAFF. The CDR3 nucleotides are TGTGCCTGGGGGACAGGGAGTGTAGCTGAAGCTTTCTTT. Drawing the rest from reference TRBV30 and TRBJ1-1, the complete variable domain is SQTIHQWPATLVQPVGSPLSLECTVEGTSNPNLYWYRQAAGRGLQLLFYSVGIGQISSEVPQNLSASRPQDRQFILSSKKLLLSDSGFYLCAWGTGSVAEAFFGQGTRLTVV.

V gene TRBV12-5 combines with J gene TRBJ2-7; TRBD2 matches at 13 bases. Per germline, CDR1 LGHNT and CDR2 FRNRAP. J lost 5 bases, V lost 4 bases, and 8 bases had no gene match. The CDR3 totals 16 residues. CDR3 bases: TGTGCTAGTGGTTGGCCCGGGACTAGCGGGACCCACGAGCAGTACTTC. As protein: CASGWPGTSGTHEQYF.

This clone was recorded a few times. This chain joins TRBV2 and TRBJ1-6; D not certain. Trimming pared 2 bases from V and 5 bases from J, leaving 10 bases between. CDR3 length: 15 residues. CDR1 SNHLY and CDR2 FYNNEI come from the germline V gene. CDR3 region: CASSEIGTDNSPLHF. The CDR3 bases are TGTGCCAGCAGTGAAATCGGAACCGATAATTCACCCCTCCACTTT.

This chain joins TRBV7-9 and TRBJ2-3; 13 bases are shared with TRBD2. The trim removed 5 bases at V and 7 bases at J, leaving 6 bases unmatched. The CDR3 loop spans 15 amino acids. CDR1 and CDR2 from the germline V gene are SEHNR and FQNEAQ (reference sequence). CDR3 nucleotide sequence: TGTGCCAGCAGCGAACGGACTAGCGGGGGTAATACGCAGTATTTT. This sequence encodes CASSERTSGGNTQYF.

The chain links TRBV2 to TRBJ1-1, with D unresolved. Per the germline V gene, CDR1 is SNHLY and CDR2 is FYNNEI. V was shortened by 1 base and J by 6 bases, with 12 bases between the two germline ends. This CDR3 is 14 amino acids long. The CDR3 sequence: CASSEDRSLAEAFF. The CDR3 DNA follows: TGTGCCAGCAGTGAAGATCGGAGCTTGGCTGAAGCTTTCTTT. The full variable domain, its missing parts supplied by reference TRBV2 and TRBJ1-1, is EPEVTQTPSHQVTQMGQEVILRCVPISNHLYFYWYRQILGQKVEFLVSFYNNEISEKSEIFDDQFSVERPDGSNFTLKIRSTKLEDSAMYFCASSEDRSLAEAFFGQGTRLTVV.

The chain has TRBV7-2 and TRBJ2-5; TRBD2 matches 12 bases. V lost 5 bases to trimming and J lost 4 bases; unmatched junction nucleotides: 5. Per germline, CDR1 SGHTA and CDR2 FQGNSA. The CDR3 sequence is 15 residues long. CDR3 nucleotide sequence: TGTGCCAGCAGCAGACTAGCGGGAGCAGGAGAGACCCAGTACTTC. It encodes CASSRLAGAGETQYF.

The V call is TRBV6-6, the J call TRBJ1-1; D possibly corresponds to TRBD1 (5 bases). The germline CDR1 and CDR2 sequences are MNHNY and SVGAGI (reference sequence). Trimming removed 6 bases at V and 8 bases at J, with 25 bases between. CDR3 length equals 16 residues. CDR3 loop: CASSQDGARGGTEAFF. The CDR3 DNA reads TGTGCCAGCAGCCAAGACGGAGCCCGGGGGGGGACCGAAGCTTTCTTT.

The J gene is TRBJ2-5, the V gene TRBV19; 7 nucleotides match TRBD1. The CDR3 contains 14 residues. V shed 6 bases, J shed 0 bases, and the junction held 4 bases outside the gene matches. In germline, CDR1 is LNHDA, CDR2 SQIVND (reference sequence). Here the CDR3 reads CASRKGQNQETQYF. The CDR3 nucleotides read TGTGCCAGTAGGAAGGGACAGAACCAAGAGACCCAGTACTTC.

This clone was counted a few times. The chain combines TRBV11-2 with TRBJ2-4, with a weak D call TRBD2 (5 bases). Trimming took off 1 base at V and 2 bases at J, with 9 bases between the two ends. Per the germline V gene, CDR1 is SGHAT and CDR2 is FQNNGV. CDR3 length equals 15 residues. CDR3 loop: CASSLGASSKNIQYF. The CDR3 DNA reads as TGTGCCAGCAGCTTAGGGGCTAGCTCCAAAAACATTCAGTACTTC. Complete variable domain (other parts from reference TRBV11-2 and TRBJ2-4): EAGVAQSPRYKIIEKRQSVAFWCNPISGHATLYWYQQILGQGPKLLIQFQNNGVVDDSQLPKDRFSAERLKGVDSTLKIQPAKLEDSAVYLCASSLGASSKNIQYFGAGTRLSVL.

The rearrangement uses TRBV19 and TRBJ1-1, with no clear D. The CDR3 contains 14 residues. V was shortened by 3 bases and J by 7 bases, with 15 bases between the two germline ends. CDR1 LNHDA and CDR2 SQIVND come from the germline V gene (reference sequence). The CDR3 here is CASSMSFLSREAFF. The CDR3 DNA reads TGTGCCAGTAGTATGTCATTTCTTTCCCGTGAAGCTTTCTTT.

The chain links TRBV2 to TRBJ1-5; a weak D match, TRBD1 (5 bases). V lost 0 bases to trimming and J lost 7 bases, with 16 bases between them. Germline-derived CDR1 and CDR2 are SNHLY and FYNNEI. The CDR3 has 16 amino acids. The DNA for the CDR3 is TGTGCCAGCAGTGAAGCCCCCTCCGGGGCCGGGCAGCCCCAGCATTTT. The encoded protein is CASSEAPSGAGQPQHF.